This section outlines one T cell receptor beta chain sequence together with its context. Assay used: immunoSEQ multiplex PCR; TCRdb lists only in-frame clones, some missing. The repertoire holds 85,000 to 100,000 clones, with approximately 96% as singletons. There are 16 residues in the CDR3. V dropped 10 bases and J dropped 0; count of bases not matched to a gene: 11. CDR1 MDHEN and CDR2 SYDVKM come from the germline V gene. This sample is drawn from a study of technical replicates of blood from a handful of donors. The TCR was taken from a human donor in good health. V is TRBV28 and J is TRBJ1-4; 7 bases agree with TRBD1. Input material: T cells isolated from PBMCs. CDR3 DNA: TGTGCCACCTACCATTACAGGGGAACAACTAATGAAAAACTGTTTTTT. It encodes CATYHYRGTTNEKLFF.